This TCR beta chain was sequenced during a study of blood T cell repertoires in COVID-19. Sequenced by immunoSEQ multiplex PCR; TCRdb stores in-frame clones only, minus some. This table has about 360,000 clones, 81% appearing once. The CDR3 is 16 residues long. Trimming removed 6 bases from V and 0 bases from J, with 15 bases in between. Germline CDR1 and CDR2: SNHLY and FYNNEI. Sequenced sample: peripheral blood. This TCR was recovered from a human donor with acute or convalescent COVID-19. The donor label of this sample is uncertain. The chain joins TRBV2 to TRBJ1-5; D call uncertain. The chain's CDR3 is CASSDIKLGSNQPQHF. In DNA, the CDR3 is TGTGCCAGCAGCGACATCAAGTTGGGTAGCAATCAGCCCCAGCATTTT.